This record looks at one TCR beta chain sequence and its context. No antigen is known for it. This CDR3 is built from 13 residues. V was cut by 1 base and J by 7 bases, with 8 bases left in between. The V gene's germline CDR1 is LGHNA and CDR2 YSLEER. The source of the sample is a study of T cell responses to AZD1222 COVID-19 vaccine. General study points: Recipients of two AZD1222 doses showed rising Spike-specific TCR breadth and depth. Unmutated variant regions are reportedly targeted by nearly half of spike-specific TCRs. Repertoire collection took place solely once the T cell response had peaked. Possibly, clonal diversity was underestimated; donors were largely white British and included more females.

TCRdb's copy holds only in-frame clones and misses some; the assay was immunoSEQ multiplex PCR. This repertoire shows roughly 200,000 clones, roughly 92% found once; its top ten account for 1.7%. This receptor was taken from an adult who received the AZD1222 COVID-19 vaccine. The sample was peripheral blood, taken 28 days after the second AZD1222 dose. The rearrangement uses TRBV4-3 and TRBJ2-1; D gene unclear. CDR3 protein: CASSQGNENEQFF. Written as DNA, the CDR3 is TGCGCCAGCAGCCAAGGAAACGAAAATGAGCAGTTCTTC.